Listed below are T cell receptor beta chains from one sample, sequenced in a study of blood T cell repertoires in COVID-19. Sequencing used immunoSEQ multiplex PCR; TCRdb keeps in-frame clones, though not all of them. The sample has approximately 260,000 clones; about 79% are singletons. Material: peripheral blood. Receptors originate from a woman of 80 years or more with acute or convalescent COVID-19. CDR3s include the opening cysteine and the closing phenylalanine or tryptophan. The D gene is left open where the match is weak. For some rows the clone size is stated as once, few or many, or as a class when expanded; others skip it.

j_gene: TRBJ1-5; abundance: .; len: 18; d_gene: TRBD1; v_gene: TRBV19; CDR3nt: TGTGCCAGTAGTAAGACCGGGACAGGGTACGATAGCAATCAGCCCCAGCATTTT; CDR3aa: CASSKTGTGYDSNQPQHF
j_gene: TRBJ2-7; abundance: .; len: 14; d_gene: .; v_gene: TRBV27; CDR3nt: TGTGCCAGCAGTTTCCATGGTGGGGCCGCCGAGCAGTACTTC; CDR3aa: CASSFHGGAAEQYF
j_gene: TRBJ2-2; abundance: .; len: 18; d_gene: TRBD1; v_gene: TRBV4-1; CDR3nt: TGCGCCAGCAGACCTAGGACAGGAATCGTGGGATTCACCGGGGAGCTGTTTTTT; CDR3aa: CASRPRTGIVGFTGELFF
j_gene: TRBJ1-2; abundance: .; len: 14; d_gene: TRBD1; v_gene: TRBV7-8; CDR3nt: TGTGCCAGCAGCGCTCCGGGACAGCACTATGGCTACACCTTC; CDR3aa: CASSAPGQHYGYTF
j_gene: TRBJ2-5; abundance: .; len: 15; d_gene: TRBD1; v_gene: TRBV30; CDR3nt: TGTGCCTGGAGGTTAACAGGGGGCATTGGGGGGACCCAGTACTTC; CDR3aa: CAWRLTGGIGGTQYF
j_gene: TRBJ2-7; abundance: .; len: 14; d_gene: .; v_gene: TRBV6-1; CDR3nt: TGTGCCAGCAGTGAAGCGCTTTTCGGCTACGAGCAGTACTTC; CDR3aa: CASSEALFGYEQYF
j_gene: TRBJ1-5; abundance: .; len: 15; d_gene: .; v_gene: TRBV28; CDR3nt: TGTGCCAGCATCCCGTCCGGGGGGTCAGGGCAGCCCCAGCATTTT; CDR3aa: CASIPSGGSGQPQHF
j_gene: TRBJ2-1; abundance: .; len: 17; d_gene: TRBD2; v_gene: TRBV5-1; CDR3nt: TGCGCCAGCAGCCAAGGGACTAGCGGGGGGAGAAACAATGAGCAGTTCTTC; CDR3aa: CASSQGTSGGRNNEQFF
j_gene: TRBJ1-5; abundance: .; len: 15; d_gene: TRBD1; v_gene: TRBV6-5; CDR3nt: TGTGCCAGCAGAAACCTTGGACAGGTCAATCAGCCCCAGCATTTT; CDR3aa: CASRNLGQVNQPQHF
j_gene: TRBJ2-7; abundance: .; len: 15; d_gene: TRBD2; v_gene: TRBV5-1; CDR3nt: TGCGCCAGCAGACCCGGGACTATCTCCCCCTACGAGCAGTACTTC; CDR3aa: CASRPGTISPYEQYF
j_gene: TRBJ2-7; abundance: .; len: 15; d_gene: TRBD1; v_gene: TRBV5-4; CDR3nt: TGTGCCAGCAGCTTGGGCTGGGACAGACCCTACGAGCAGTACTTC; CDR3aa: CASSLGWDRPYEQYF
j_gene: TRBJ2-3; abundance: .; len: 14; d_gene: TRBD2; v_gene: TRBV7-3; CDR3nt: TGTGCCAGCAGCTTAACTCTAGCGGGGGGGAGGCAGTATTTT; CDR3aa: CASSLTLAGGRQYF
j_gene: TRBJ1-1; abundance: few; len: 14; d_gene: .; v_gene: TRBV29-1; CDR3nt: TGCAGCGCCCGGGGAGATAACTCGAACACTGAAGCTTTCTTT; CDR3aa: CSARGDNSNTEAFF
j_gene: TRBJ1-2; abundance: .; len: 15; d_gene: .; v_gene: TRBV2; CDR3nt: TGTGCCAGCAGTGAATCAAGTAACAGGGCGGGCGGCTACACCTTC; CDR3aa: CASSESSNRAGGYTF
j_gene: TRBJ2-3; abundance: .; len: 14; d_gene: .; v_gene: TRBV5-1; CDR3nt: TGCGCCAGCAGCTTGGCGGACACTTCAGATACGCAGTATTTT; CDR3aa: CASSLADTSDTQYF
j_gene: TRBJ1-4; abundance: .; len: 14; d_gene: .; v_gene: TRBV10-3; CDR3nt: TGTGCCATCAGAGACATCGCAACTAATGAAAAACTGTTTTTT; CDR3aa: CAIRDIATNEKLFF
j_gene: TRBJ2-1; abundance: few; len: 12; d_gene: .; v_gene: TRBV7-2; CDR3nt: TGTGCCAGCAGTTTTACAGGCGGAAAGCAGTTCTTC; CDR3aa: CASSFTGGKQFF
j_gene: TRBJ2-7; abundance: .; len: 17; d_gene: .; v_gene: TRBV18; CDR3nt: TGTGCCAGCTCACCCTCCGTCACCTTAAGGGGCCCCAACGAGCAGTACTTC; CDR3aa: CASSPSVTLRGPNEQYF
j_gene: TRBJ1-5; abundance: .; len: 13; d_gene: .; v_gene: TRBV6-6; CDR3nt: TGTGCCAGCAGCCCAGGGTTTAGGCAGCCCCAGCATTTT; CDR3aa: CASSPGFRQPQHF
j_gene: TRBJ2-5; abundance: .; len: 14; d_gene: .; v_gene: TRBV9; CDR3nt: TGTGCCAGCAGCGTACGCGGGACGGGGGAGACCCAGTACTTC; CDR3aa: CASSVRGTGETQYF
j_gene: TRBJ2-3; abundance: .; len: 15; d_gene: .; v_gene: TRBV3-1/TRBV3-2; CDR3nt: TGTGCCAGCAGCCATTCTAGGGGGGGGGCAGATACGCAGTATTTT; CDR3aa: CASSHSRGGADTQYF
j_gene: TRBJ1-2; abundance: .; len: 12; d_gene: .; v_gene: TRBV28; CDR3nt: TGTGCCAGCAAACAGGGTTCCGGTGGCTACACCTTC; CDR3aa: CASKQGSGGYTF